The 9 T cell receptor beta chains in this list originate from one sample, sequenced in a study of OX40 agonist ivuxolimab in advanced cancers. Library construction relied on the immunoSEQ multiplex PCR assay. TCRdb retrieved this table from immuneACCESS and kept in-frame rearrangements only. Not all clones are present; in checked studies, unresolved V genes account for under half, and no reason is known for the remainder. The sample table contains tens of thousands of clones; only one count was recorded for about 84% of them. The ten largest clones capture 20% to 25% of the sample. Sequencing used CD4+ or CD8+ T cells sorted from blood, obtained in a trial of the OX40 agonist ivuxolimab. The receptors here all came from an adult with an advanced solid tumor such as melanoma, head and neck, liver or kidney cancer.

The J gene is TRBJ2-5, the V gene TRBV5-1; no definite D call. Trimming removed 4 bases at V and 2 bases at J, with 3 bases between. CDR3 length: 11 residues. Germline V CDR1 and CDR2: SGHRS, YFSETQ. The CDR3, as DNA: TGCGCCAGCAGCGGGCAAGAGACCCAGTACTTC. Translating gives CASSGQETQYF. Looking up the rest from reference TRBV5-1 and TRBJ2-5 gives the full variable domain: KAGVTQTPRYLIKTRGQQVTLSCSPISGHRSVSWYQQTPGQGLQFLFEYFSETQRNKGNFPGRFSGRQFSNSRSEMNVSTLELGDSALYLCASSGQETQYFGPGTRLLVL.

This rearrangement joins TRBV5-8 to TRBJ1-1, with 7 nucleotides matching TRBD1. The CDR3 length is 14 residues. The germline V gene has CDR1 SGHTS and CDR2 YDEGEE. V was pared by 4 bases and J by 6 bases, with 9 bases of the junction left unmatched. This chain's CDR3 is CASSTRGREAEAFF. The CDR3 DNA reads TGTGCCAGCAGCACGAGGGGGCGGGAGGCTGAAGCTTTCTTT.

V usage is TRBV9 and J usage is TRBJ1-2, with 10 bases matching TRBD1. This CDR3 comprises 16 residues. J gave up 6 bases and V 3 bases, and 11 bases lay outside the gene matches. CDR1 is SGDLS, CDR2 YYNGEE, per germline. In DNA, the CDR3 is TGTGCCAGCAGCGGTGGACAGGGGGTAGTCGGGAATGGCTACACCTTC. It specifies CASSGGQGVVGNGYTF.

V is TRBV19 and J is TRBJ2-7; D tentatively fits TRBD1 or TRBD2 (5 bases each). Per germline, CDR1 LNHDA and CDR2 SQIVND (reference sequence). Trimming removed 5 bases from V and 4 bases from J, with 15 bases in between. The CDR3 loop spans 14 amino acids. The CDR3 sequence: CASSDPRELYEQYF. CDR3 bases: TGTGCCAGTAGTGACCCCAGGGAGCTGTACGAGCAGTACTTC.

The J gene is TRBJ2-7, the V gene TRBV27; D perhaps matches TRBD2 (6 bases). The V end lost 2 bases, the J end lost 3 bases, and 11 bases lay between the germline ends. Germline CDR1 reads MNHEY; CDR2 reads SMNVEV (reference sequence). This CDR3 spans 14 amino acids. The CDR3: CASSLPRRGYEQYF. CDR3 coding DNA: TGTGCCAGCAGTTTACCCCGGCGGGGCTACGAGCAGTACTTC.

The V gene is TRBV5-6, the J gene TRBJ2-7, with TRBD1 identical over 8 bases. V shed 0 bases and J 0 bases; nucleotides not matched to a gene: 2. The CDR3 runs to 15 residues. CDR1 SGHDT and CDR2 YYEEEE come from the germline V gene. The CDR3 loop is CASSLGQGSSYEQYF. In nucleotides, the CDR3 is TGTGCCAGCAGCTTGGGACAGGGGAGCTCCTACGAGCAGTACTTC.

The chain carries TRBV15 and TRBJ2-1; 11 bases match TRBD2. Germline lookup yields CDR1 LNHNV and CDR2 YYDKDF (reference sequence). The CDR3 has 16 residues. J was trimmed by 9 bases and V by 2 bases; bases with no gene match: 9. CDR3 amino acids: CATSRTLAGGPAEQFF. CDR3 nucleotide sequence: TGTGCCACCAGCAGAACCTTAGCGGGAGGGCCGGCTGAGCAGTTCTTC.

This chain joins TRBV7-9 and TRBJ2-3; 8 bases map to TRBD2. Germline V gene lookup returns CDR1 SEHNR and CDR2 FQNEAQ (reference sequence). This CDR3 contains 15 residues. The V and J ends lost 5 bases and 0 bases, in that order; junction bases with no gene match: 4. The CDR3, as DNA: TGTGCCAGCAGCAAGAGCGGGGGAAGCACAGATACGCAGTATTTT. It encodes CASSKSGGSTDTQYF.

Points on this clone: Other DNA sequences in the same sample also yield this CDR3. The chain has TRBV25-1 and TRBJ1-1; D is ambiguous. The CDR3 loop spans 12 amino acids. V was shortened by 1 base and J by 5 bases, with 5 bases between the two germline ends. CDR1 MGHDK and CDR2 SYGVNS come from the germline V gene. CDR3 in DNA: TGTGCCAGCAGTGAATTGGGTACTGAAGCTTTCTTT. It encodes CASSELGTEAFF.